This TCR beta chain was retrieved from a study of T cells after yellow fever vaccination. TCRdb independently ran MiXCR on the 5' RACE reads; one entry per CDR3 protein. The sample consists of over 110,000 distinct CDR3 sequences, over 7% of them appearing once. This clonotype was recorded many times. The input for sequencing was CD4+ T cells sorted from PBMCs, taken 5 days after the yellow fever booster vaccination. The sequence came from a man aged 25 to 45 who received the YFV17D yellow fever vaccine.

CDR3 protein: CASSQDRTDTQYF. CDR3 nucleotides: TGCGCCAGCAGCCAAGACCGAACAGATACGCAGTATTTT. The chain joins TRBV4-3 to TRBJ2-3; D ambiguous. Germline V gives CDR1 LGHNA, CDR2 YSLEER. Trimming cost V 0 bases and J 3 bases, with 4 bases left between them. The CDR3 spans 13 residues.